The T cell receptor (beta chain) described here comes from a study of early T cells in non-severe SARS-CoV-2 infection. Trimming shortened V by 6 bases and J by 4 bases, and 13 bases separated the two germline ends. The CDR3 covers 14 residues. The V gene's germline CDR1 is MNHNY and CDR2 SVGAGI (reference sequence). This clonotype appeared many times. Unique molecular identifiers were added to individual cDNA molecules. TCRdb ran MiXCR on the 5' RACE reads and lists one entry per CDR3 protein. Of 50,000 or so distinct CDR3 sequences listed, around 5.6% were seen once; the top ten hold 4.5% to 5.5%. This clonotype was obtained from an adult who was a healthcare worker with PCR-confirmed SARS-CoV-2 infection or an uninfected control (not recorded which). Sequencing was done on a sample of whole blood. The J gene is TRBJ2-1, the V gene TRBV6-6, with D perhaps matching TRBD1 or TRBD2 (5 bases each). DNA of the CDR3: TGTGCCAGCAGCCCCCTGGGGACGTACAATGAGCAGTTCTTC. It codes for CASSPLGTYNEQFF.